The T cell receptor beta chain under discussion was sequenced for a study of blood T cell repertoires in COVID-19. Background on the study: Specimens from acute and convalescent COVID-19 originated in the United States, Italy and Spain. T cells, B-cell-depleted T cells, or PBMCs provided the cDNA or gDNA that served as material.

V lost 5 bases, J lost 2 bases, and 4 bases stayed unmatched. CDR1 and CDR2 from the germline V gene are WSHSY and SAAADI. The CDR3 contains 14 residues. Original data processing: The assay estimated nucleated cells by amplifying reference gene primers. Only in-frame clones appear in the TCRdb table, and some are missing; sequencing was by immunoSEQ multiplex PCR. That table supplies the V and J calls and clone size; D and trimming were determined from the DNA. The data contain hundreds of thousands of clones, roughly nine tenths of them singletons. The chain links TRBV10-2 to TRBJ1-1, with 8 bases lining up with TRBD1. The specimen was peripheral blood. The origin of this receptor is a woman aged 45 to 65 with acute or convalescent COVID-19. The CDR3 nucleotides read TGCGCCAGCAGTCAGACAGGGGAAAACACTGAAGCTTTCTTT. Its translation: CASSQTGENTEAFF.